What follows is one T cell receptor beta chain and its context. This record comes from a study of preoperative IRX-2 immunotherapy in early breast cancer. The assay was immunoSEQ multiplex PCR, and TCRdb's table has in-frame clones only and misses some. The data hold under 15,000 clones, with around 90% observed a single time. CDR1 SEHNR and CDR2 FQNEAQ come from the germline V gene (reference sequence). The V end was cut by 5 bases, the J end by 0 bases, with 11 bases between. There are 15 residues in the CDR3. Treatment described: preoperative locoregional IRX-2 cytokine immunotherapy. Preoperative locoregional IRX-2 cytokine immunotherapy was tested in the phase Ib source study.

This TCR was sampled from a human donor with breast cancer. The material was obtained from a patient treated with IRX-2 immunotherapy. The gene calls are TRBV7-9 and TRBJ1-5; D remains unclear. As DNA, the CDR3 is TGTGCCAGCAGCCCGCTTACGGATAGCAATCAGCCCCAGCATTTT. It yields the protein CASSPLTDSNQPQHF.